The next 9 T cell receptor beta chains were all read from a single sample in a study of T cells in Graves' hyperthyroidism and ophthalmopathy. Amplification of TCR beta CDR3 regions was performed using RNA transcripts as template. Carried out on the TCR CDR3, a first-round RT-PCR used the HTBI primer set. Using its own MiXCR run on the multiplex PCR reads, TCRdb lists one record per CDR3 protein. The table records about 360,000 distinct CDR3 sequences, roughly an eighth of them present only once. Sequencing input: blood. The receptors were sampled from a woman younger than 30 with Graves' hyperthyroidism.

This clonotype has just a few counts. The chain recombines TRBV7-2 with TRBJ1-1; tentative D call: TRBD1 (5 bases). The CDR3 extends over 15 amino acids. V was cut by 5 bases and J by 1 base, with 14 bases left in between. From germline, CDR1 is SGHTA and CDR2 FQGNSA. The CDR3 sequence: CASSPRRGENTEAFF. In nucleotides, the CDR3 is TGTGCCAGCAGCCCCCGAAGGGGAGAGAACACTGAAGCTTTCTTT.

The V gene is TRBV9, the J gene TRBJ2-1, with D uncertain. The CDR3 contains 16 residues. V lost 4 bases, J lost 8 bases, and 22 bases lay in between. CDR1 is SGDLS and CDR2 is YYNGEE in the germline V gene. The CDR3 reads CASSPNLRVSGDEQFF. The CDR3 DNA is TGTGCCAGCAGCCCGAACCTAAGGGTTTCCGGCGATGAGCAGTTCTTC.

This clonotype occurred many times. The chain has TRBV2 and TRBJ2-3, with D tentatively TRBD1 (6 bases). The V end lost 8 bases, the J end lost 0 bases, and 9 bases lay between the germline ends. The CDR3 is made up of 13 amino acids. The germline gives CDR1 SNHLY, CDR2 FYNNEI. The CDR3 protein is CASWGPSTDTQYF. DNA of the CDR3: TGTGCCAGCTGGGGGCCAAGCACAGATACGCAGTATTTT.

This chain joins TRBV4-1 and TRBJ1-6; 7 nucleotides align to TRBD1. The germline gives CDR1 MGHRA, CDR2 YSYEKL. The CDR3 spans 15 residues. Unmatched junction bases numbered 4, after V lost 1 base and J lost 7 bases. Here the CDR3 reads CASSQGRGFNSPLHF. CDR3 nucleotide sequence: TGCGCCAGCAGCCAAGGCAGGGGGTTCAATTCACCCCTCCACTTT.

The sample holds a few counts of this clonotype. J is TRBJ1-3 and V is TRBV4-2; TRBD1 aligns across 8 bases. With V trimmed by 0 bases and J by 0 bases, 7 bases remained unmatched. Germline CDR1 is LGHNA and CDR2 is YNFKEQ. CDR3 size: 18 residues. This chain's CDR3 is CASSQDTQGAFSGNTIYF. The CDR3 DNA reads TGTGCCAGCAGCCAAGATACGCAGGGGGCATTCTCTGGAAACACCATATATTTT.

This clonotype occurred a few times. The CDR3 loop reads CSARPQTGTNYGYTF. In DNA form, the CDR3 reads TGCAGTGCTAGGCCCCAGACAGGAACTAACTATGGCTACACCTTC. The chain carries TRBV20-1 and TRBJ1-2; TRBD1 might be the D (6 bases). The CDR3 has 15 residues. The germline V gene has CDR1 DFQATT and CDR2 SNEGSKA (reference sequence). Trimming pared 3 bases from V and 0 bases from J, leaving 14 bases between.

V and J are TRBV5-6 and TRBJ2-1; D might be TRBD2 (6 bases). V was trimmed by 0 bases and J by 8 bases, leaving 15 bases between them. This CDR3 is built from 15 residues. Per the germline V gene, CDR1 is SGHDT and CDR2 is YYEEEE. The CDR3 region is CASSLVGTGSDEQFF. CDR3 bases: TGTGCCAGCAGCTTGGTAGGGACTGGATCCGATGAGCAGTTCTTC.

This clonotype has a count of ten or more. The chain couples TRBV7-8 to TRBJ1-2; possibly TRBD1 for D (5 bases). Trimming removed 4 bases from V and 3 bases from J, with 18 bases in between. Germline-derived CDR1 and CDR2 are SGHVS and FQNEAQ. There are 16 residues in the CDR3. The CDR3 loop reads CASSSPRDLFDYGYTF. CDR3 bases: TGTGCCAGCAGCTCGCCGCGGGACCTCTTCGACTATGGCTACACCTTC.

As regards this clonotype: One end of the junction fails to match germline, which may point to a read error. The chain is built from TRBV20-1 and TRBJ2-2; the D gene is possibly TRBD2 (6 bases). The CDR3 is 15 residues long. In germline, CDR1 is DFQATT, CDR2 SNEGSKA (reference sequence). CDR3 sequence: CSARAPGWAGGELFF. In DNA form, the CDR3 reads TGCAGTGCCAGAGCTCCAGGTTGGGCGGGGGGGGAGCTGTTTTTT.